The 5 T cell receptor beta chains below come from one sample, sequenced in a study of blood T cell repertoires in COVID-19. The protocol was immunoSEQ multiplex PCR, while the TCRdb copy is restricted to in-frame clones and leaves out a portion. This sample carries 270,000 or so clones, roughly 90% of them seen once, and the ten largest clones take about 3%. Sequencing was carried out using peripheral blood. The receptors stem from a woman in her 30s with active or convalescent COVID-19.

The rearrangement joins TRBV9 to TRBJ2-1, with TRBD2 matching 11 bases. Germline loops: CDR1 SGDLS, CDR2 YYNGEE. This CDR3 spans 15 amino acids. With 0 bases clipped from V and 9 bases from J, the junction kept 5 bases outside the gene matches. CDR3 nucleotides: TGTGCCAGCAGCGTAGGGCTAGCGGGGGGTGGTGAGCAGTTCTTC. Its protein is CASSVGLAGGGEQFF.

V gene TRBV9 combines with J gene TRBJ1-6; D is perhaps TRBD1 (5 bases). The CDR3 contains 14 residues. CDR1 is SGDLS and CDR2 is YYNGEE in the germline V gene. V dropped 4 bases and J dropped 7 bases, with 12 bases sitting between them. The CDR3 nucleotides are TGTGCCAGCAGCCCCGAAGGGGCCAATTCACCCCTCCACTTT. Its translation: CASSPEGANSPLHF.

This clone turned up a few times. This sample also contains other DNA sequences that code for the same CDR3. CDR3 sequence: CASRGTGRTEAFF. DNA of the CDR3: TGTGCCAGCAGGGGGACAGGGAGGACTGAAGCTTTCTTT. The gene calls are TRBV6-5 and TRBJ1-1; the match to TRBD1 covers 9 bases. CDR3 length: 13 amino acids. Germline V gene lookup returns CDR1 MNHEY and CDR2 SVGAGI. J gave up 5 bases and V 6 bases, and 4 bases lay outside the gene matches.

Concerning this clone: Other DNA sequences in this specimen translate into the identical CDR3. The chain combines TRBV28 with TRBJ1-2; D not certain. This CDR3 contains 13 residues. The V end was cut by 2 bases, the J end by 4 bases, with 8 bases between. CDR1 and CDR2 (germline): MDHEN, SYDVKM. The CDR3 nucleotides read TGTGCCAGCAGTTTAGGCGGTCTCTATGGCTACACCTTC. Protein: CASSLGGLYGYTF.

J is TRBJ1-5 and V is TRBV6-2 or TRBV6-3, with 11 positions matching TRBD1. This CDR3 has 19 residues. Trimming removed 5 bases from V and 1 base from J; junction bases left unmatched: 13. Germline CDR1 and CDR2: MNHEY and SVGEGT. The CDR3 loop reads CASSTTRTGGIWSNQPQHF. The CDR3 nucleotides read TGTGCCAGCAGTACTACGAGGACAGGGGGCATATGGAGCAATCAGCCCCAGCATTTT.